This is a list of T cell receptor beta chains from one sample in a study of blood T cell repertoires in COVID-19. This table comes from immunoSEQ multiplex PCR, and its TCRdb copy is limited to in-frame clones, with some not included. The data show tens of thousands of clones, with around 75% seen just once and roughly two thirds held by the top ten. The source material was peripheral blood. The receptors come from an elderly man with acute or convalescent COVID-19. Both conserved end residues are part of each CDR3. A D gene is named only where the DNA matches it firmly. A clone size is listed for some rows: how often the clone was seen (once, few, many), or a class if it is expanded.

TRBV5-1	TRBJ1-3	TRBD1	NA	CASSLRQGGSGNTIYF	TGCGCCAGCAGCTTGAGACAGGGTGGCTCTGGAAACACCATATATTTT
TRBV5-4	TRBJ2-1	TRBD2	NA	CASSFSGSVYNEQFF	TGTGCCAGCAGCTTTAGCGGGAGTGTTTACAATGAGCAGTTCTTC
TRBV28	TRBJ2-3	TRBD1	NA	CASSLPGQGAASTDTQYF	TGTGCCAGCAGTTTGCCGGGACAGGGGGCCGCTAGCACAGATACGCAGTATTTT
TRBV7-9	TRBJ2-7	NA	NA	CASSLDLGLNEQYF	TGTGCCAGCAGCTTAGATCTGGGGCTAAACGAGCAGTACTTC
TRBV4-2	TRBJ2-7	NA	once	CASSHSGLTYEQYF	TGTGCCAGCAGCCATTCGGGACTTACCTACGAGCAGTACTTC
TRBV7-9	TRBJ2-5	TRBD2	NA	CASSLGGGPSETQYF	TGTGCCAGCAGCTTGGGGGGAGGGCCAAGTGAGACCCAGTACTTC
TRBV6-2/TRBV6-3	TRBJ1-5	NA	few	CASSLVGGDYSNQPQHF	TGTGCCAGCAGTTTAGTAGGGGGTGATTACAGCAATCAGCCCCAGCATTTT
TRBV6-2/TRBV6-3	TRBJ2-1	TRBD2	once	CASSSGTGGLAGEGEQFF	TGTGCCAGCAGCTCCGGGACAGGGGGACTAGCGGGAGAGGGTGAGCAGTTCTTC
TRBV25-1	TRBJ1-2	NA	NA	CASSEFRGAGGYTF	TGTGCCAGCAGTGAATTCCGGGGGGCCGGTGGCTACACCTTC
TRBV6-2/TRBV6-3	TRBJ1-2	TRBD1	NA	CASSSPTGGHYGYTF	TGTGCCAGCAGCTCCCCCACAGGGGGGCACTATGGCTACACCTTC
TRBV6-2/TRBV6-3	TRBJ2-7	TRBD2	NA	CASSTPGLASYEQYF	TGTGCCAGCAGTACTCCGGGACTAGCGAGCTACGAGCAGTACTTC
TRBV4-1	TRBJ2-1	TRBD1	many	CASSQDRTGARNEQFF	TGCGCCAGCAGCCAAGATCGGACAGGTGCAAGAAATGAGCAGTTCTTC
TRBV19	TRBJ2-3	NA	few	CASSALPTSTDTQYF	TGTGCCAGTAGTGCCCTCCCGACTAGCACAGATACGCAGTATTTT
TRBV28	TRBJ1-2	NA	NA	CASSLLAGINYGYTF	TGTGCCAGCAGTTTATTGGCAGGGATCAACTATGGCTACACCTTC
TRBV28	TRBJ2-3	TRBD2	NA	CASSDSGRSTDTQYF	TGTGCCAGCAGCGATAGCGGGAGGAGCACAGATACGCAGTATTTT
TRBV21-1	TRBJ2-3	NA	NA	CASSKLTSGRVSDTQYF	TGTGCCAGCAGCAAGCTGACTAGCGGGAGAGTTTCAGATACGCAGTATTTT
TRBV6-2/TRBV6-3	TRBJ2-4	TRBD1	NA	CASSRDRGFGAKNIQYF	TGTGCCAGCAGTCGGGACAGGGGATTCGGTGCCAAAAACATTCAGTACTTC
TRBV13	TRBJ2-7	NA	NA	CASSLGAGREQYF	TGTGCCAGCAGCTTAGGGGCGGGGCGCGAGCAGTACTTC
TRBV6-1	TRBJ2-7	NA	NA	CASSELNRSYEQYF	TGTGCCAGCAGTGAATTGAACAGATCCTACGAGCAGTACTTC
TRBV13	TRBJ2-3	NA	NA	CARTLAIRTDTQYF	TGTGCCAGAACCCTAGCGATAAGGACAGATACGCAGTATTTT
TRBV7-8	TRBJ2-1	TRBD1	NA	CASSPLTGWSYNEQFF	TGTGCCAGCAGCCCGCTGACAGGGTGGTCCTACAATGAGCAGTTCTTC
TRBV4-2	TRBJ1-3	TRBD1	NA	CASSQDRGVGNTIYF	TGTGCCAGCAGCCAGGACAGGGGGGTCGGAAACACCATATATTTT
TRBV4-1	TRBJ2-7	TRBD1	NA	CASSRRTGEFYEQYF	TGCGCCAGCAGCCGTAGGACAGGGGAATTTTACGAGCAGTACTTC
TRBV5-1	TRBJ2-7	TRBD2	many	CASSLVAASGPSYEQYF	TGCGCCAGCAGCTTGGTAGCGGCTAGCGGGCCTAGCTACGAGCAGTACTTC
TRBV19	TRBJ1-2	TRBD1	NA	CASSPGTGGVYGYTF	TGTGCCAGTAGCCCTGGTACAGGGGGAGTCTATGGCTACACCTTC
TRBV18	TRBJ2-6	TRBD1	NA	CASSQGTGTLSGANVLTF	TGTGCCAGCTCACAAGGGACAGGGACCCTCTCTGGGGCCAACGTCCTGACTTTC
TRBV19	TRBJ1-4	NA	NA	CASSIKAGYEKLFF	TGTGCCAGTAGTATAAAGGCAGGGTACGAAAAACTGTTTTTT
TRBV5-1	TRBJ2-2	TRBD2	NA	CASSLSSGNTGELFF	TGCGCCAGCAGCCTTTCTAGCGGGAACACCGGGGAGCTGTTTTTT
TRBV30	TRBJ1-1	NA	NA	CAWRAPGSTEAFF	TGTGCCTGGAGAGCTCCGGGATCCACTGAAGCTTTCTTT
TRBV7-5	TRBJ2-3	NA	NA	CARSRIRGGPGKDTQYF	TGTGCCAGAAGCCGAATAAGGGGTGGGCCTGGCAAGGATACGCAGTATTTT
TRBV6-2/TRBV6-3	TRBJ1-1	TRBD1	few	CASSSYGQGNTEAFF	TGTGCCAGCAGTTCCTATGGACAGGGGAACACTGAAGCTTTCTTT
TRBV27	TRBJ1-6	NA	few	CASTGYGGNSPLHF	TGTGCCAGCACGGGGTATGGGGGGAACTCACCCCTCCACTTT
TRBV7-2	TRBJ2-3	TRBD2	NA	CASSAPGLAGGANTQYF	TGTGCCAGCAGCGCGCCGGGACTAGCGGGAGGGGCTAATACGCAGTATTTT
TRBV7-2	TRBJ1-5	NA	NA	CASSSNSNQPQHF	TGTGCCAGCAGCTCAAATAGCAATCAGCCCCAGCATTTT
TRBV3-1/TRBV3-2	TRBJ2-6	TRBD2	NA	CASSAGEAGANVLTF	TGTGCCAGCAGCGCGGGAGAAGCTGGGGCCAACGTCCTGACTTTC
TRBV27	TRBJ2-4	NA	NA	CASSLDGYKNIQYF	TGTGCCAGCAGTTTAGACGGGTACAAAAACATTCAGTACTTC
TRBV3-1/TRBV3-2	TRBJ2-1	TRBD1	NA	CASSQNRGYEQFF	TGTGCCAGCAGCCAAAACAGGGGGTATGAGCAGTTCTTC
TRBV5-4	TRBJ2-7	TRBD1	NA	CASSSGTGGYEQYF	TGTGCCAGCAGCTCGGGGACAGGGGGGTACGAGCAGTACTTC
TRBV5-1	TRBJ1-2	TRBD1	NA	CASSLEGARGYTF	TGCGCCAGCAGCTTGGAGGGGGCTAGGGGCTACACCTTC
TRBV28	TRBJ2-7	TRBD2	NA	CASSQGLGTYEQYF	TGTGCCAGCAGTCAAGGACTAGGAACCTACGAGCAGTACTTC
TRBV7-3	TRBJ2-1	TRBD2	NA	CASSRTGTSDRRFF	TGTGCCAGCAGCCGGACAGGGACTAGCGACCGCAGGTTCTTC
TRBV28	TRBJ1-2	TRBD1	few	CASSRQGDYGYTF	TGTGCCAGCAGCAGACAGGGTGACTATGGCTACACCTTC
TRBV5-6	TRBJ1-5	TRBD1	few	CASSSRQGGNQPQHF	TGTGCCAGCAGCTCGAGACAGGGGGGCAATCAGCCCCAGCATTTT
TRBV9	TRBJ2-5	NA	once	CASSPNGKETQYF	TGTGCCAGCAGCCCTAACGGGAAAGAGACCCAGTACTTC
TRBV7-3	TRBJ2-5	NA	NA	CASSLMGLAQETQYF	TGTGCCAGCAGCTTAATGGGTCTAGCGCAAGAGACCCAGTACTTC
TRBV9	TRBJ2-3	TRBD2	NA	CASSIGVAGAPPDTQYF	TGTGCCAGCAGCATAGGGGTGGCGGGAGCCCCACCAGATACGCAGTATTTT
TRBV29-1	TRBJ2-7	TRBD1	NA	CSGRDSYYEQYF	TGCAGCGGCCGGGACAGCTACTACGAGCAGTACTTC
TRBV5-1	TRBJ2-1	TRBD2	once	CASKLAGGISEQFF	TGCGCCAGCAAACTAGCGGGAGGTATTAGTGAGCAGTTCTTC
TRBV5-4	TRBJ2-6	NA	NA	CASSFWTGGPGANVLTF	TGTGCCAGCAGCTTTTGGACAGGAGGGCCTGGGGCCAACGTCCTGACTTTC
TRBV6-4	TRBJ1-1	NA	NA	CASSAHFGQNTEAFF	TGTGCCAGCAGTGCACACTTCGGACAGAACACTGAAGCTTTCTTT
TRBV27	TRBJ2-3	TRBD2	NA	CASSLQAGADTQYF	TGTGCCAGCAGTTTACAAGCGGGAGCAGATACGCAGTATTTT
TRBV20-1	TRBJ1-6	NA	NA	CSASAGGNSPLHF	TGCAGTGCTAGTGCTGGGGGCAATTCACCCCTCCACTTT
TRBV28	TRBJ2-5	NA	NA	CASSSRVIAEETQYF	TGTGCCAGCAGTTCCCGGGTTATAGCCGAAGAGACCCAGTACTTC
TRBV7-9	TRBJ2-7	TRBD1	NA	CASSPPDRGSGYEQYF	TGTGCCAGCAGCCCACCCGACAGGGGAAGTGGGTACGAGCAGTACTTC